The present T cell receptor (beta chain) was sequenced within a study of CD8+ T cells in alopecia areata. The study's findings and limits: Clarity of TCR sharing across patients fell short of that in mice, possibly HLA-related. Relative to normal scalp, lesional scalp, especially alopecia totalis/universalis, showed higher clonality. Scalp samples also contribute reads from the resident alphabeta T cells found in normal skin.

Investigators sorted PBMCs to obtain both CD4+ and CD8+ T cells. With regard to this clone: Its cognate antigen is unknown.

In each case, RNA was isolated and then reverse transcribed into cDNA as the sequencing template. TCRdb's table, derived via immunoSEQ multiplex PCR, lists solely in-frame clones and lacks some. The data hold 200,000 or so clones, with about 56% observed a single time. Germline V gene lookup returns CDR1 SQVTM and CDR2 ANQGSEA. The CDR3 is made up of 11 amino acids. V shed 8 bases and J shed 6 bases, with 13 bases lying between them. This chain joins TRBV29-1 and TRBJ2-5; D possibly corresponds to TRBD1 (5 bases). The sequencing sample was made of CD8+ T cells sorted from blood. The receptor's source is a human donor in good health. CDR3 amino acids: CSRTCEKTQYF. For the CDR3, the DNA is TGCAGCCGGACATGCGAGAAGACCCAGTACTTC.